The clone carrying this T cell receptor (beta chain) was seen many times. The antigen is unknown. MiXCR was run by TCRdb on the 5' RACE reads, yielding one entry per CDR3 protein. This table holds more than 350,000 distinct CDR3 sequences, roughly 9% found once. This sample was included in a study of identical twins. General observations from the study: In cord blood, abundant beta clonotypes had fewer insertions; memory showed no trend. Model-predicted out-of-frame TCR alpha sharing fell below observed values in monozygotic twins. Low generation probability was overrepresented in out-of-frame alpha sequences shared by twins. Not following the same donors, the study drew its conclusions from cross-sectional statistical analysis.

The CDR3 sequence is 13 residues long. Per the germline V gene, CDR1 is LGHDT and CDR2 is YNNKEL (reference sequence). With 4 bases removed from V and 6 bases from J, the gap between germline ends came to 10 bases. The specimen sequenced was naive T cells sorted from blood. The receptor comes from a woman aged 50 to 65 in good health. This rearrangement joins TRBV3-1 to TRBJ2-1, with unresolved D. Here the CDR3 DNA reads TGTGCCAGCAGCCCAGAGAGTATCAATGAGCAGTTCTTC. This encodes CASSPESINEQFF.